This T cell receptor beta chain is from a study of blood T cell repertoires in COVID-19. Data came from immunoSEQ multiplex PCR; TCRdb stores just in-frame clones and leaves some out. Found here are 110,000 to 150,000 clones, around 80% of them singletons; the top ten hold just over 6%. Trimming pared 3 bases from V and 5 bases from J, leaving 10 bases between. The CDR3 is made up of 14 amino acids. In germline, CDR1 is MNHNS, CDR2 SASEGT. The sample taken for sequencing was PBMCs or T cells enriched from blood (not recorded which). This TCR came from a woman in her fifties or sixties who had recovered from COVID-19. This sequence joins TRBV6-1 and TRBJ1-4, with D possibly TRBD1 on 5 matching bases. The CDR3 here is CASSDVTVNEKLFF. The CDR3 region has the DNA TGTGCCAGCAGTGATGTGACAGTAAATGAAAAACTGTTTTTT.